A selection of T cell receptor beta chains follows, all from one sample in a study of CD8 T cells in acute hepatitis C reinfection. The method was immunoSEQ multiplex PCR; TCRdb's version includes in-frame clones alone and lacks a portion of them. The sample includes around 1,500 clones, about half of them seen just once. The material was HCV NS3-1073 tetramer-sorted CD8+ T cells from PBMCs, obtained during acute infection. The origin of the receptors is a woman between 18 and 30 years old with chronic hepatitis C. Each CDR3 is given without its conserved first and last residue.

cdr3_length j_call v_call cdr3_aa
15 TRBJ2-5 TRBV19 ASSAWTSGGFQETQY
12 TRBJ1-1 TRBV4-2 ASSQEQGPIEAF
15 TRBJ2-2 TRBV4-2 ASSQEMASGGGGELF
12 TRBJ2-1 TRBV29-1 SVASGQKDNEQF
13 TRBJ2-2 TRBV4-2 ASSQEQGAPGELF
12 TRBJ2-5 TRBV5-6 ASSWSQAEETQY
14 TRBJ2-2 TRBV7-9 ASSQGLAGDPGELF
12 TRBJ1-2 TRBV4-3 ASSQDGLEGGYT
16 TRBJ2-2 TRBV4-1 ASSQGGERWDHTGELF
11 TRBJ1-1 TRBV4-3 ASSREGGTEAF
13 TRBJ1-3 TRBV5-4 ASSADRLSGNTIY
15 TRBJ2-7 TRBV4-3 ASSQERGPGQPYEQY
11 TRBJ1-1 TRBV2 ASSDGAGIEAF
11 TRBJ1-1 TRBV4-2 ASRSGRNTEAF
13 TRBJ2-7 TRBV6-6 ASSYDSGYSYEQY
12 TRBJ2-7 TRBV15 ATSRDGQFYEQY
17 TRBJ2-1 TRBV4-3 ASSQEPGRTSGGGDEQF
16 TRBJ2-5 TRBV5-6 ASSPRSTSGGYQETQY
12 TRBJ2-7 TRBV27 ASLPQGQGYEQY
13 TRBJ2-5 TRBV4-2 ASSVSGGVWETQY
14 TRBJ1-3 TRBV4-2 ASSQERASGGNTIY
17 TRBJ2-3 TRBV4-3 ASSQEPGVASGGGDTQY
14 TRBJ2-7 TRBV4-2 ASSQENEGAPYEQY
15 TRBJ2-3 TRBV5-8 ASSSTAGIDSTDTQY
14 TRBJ2-6 TRBV5-4 ASSSPGVSGANVLT
12 TRBJ2-1 TRBV29-1 SVAERGRDNEQF
16 TRBJ1-1 TRBV4-2 ASSQGSGQGARYGEAF
15 TRBJ2-3 TRBV9 ASSAYSGTGFTDTQY
11 TRBJ1-1 TRBV6-1 ASFSGAQTEAF
13 TRBJ2-7 TRBV6-5 ASSYDSGYSYEQY
11 TRBJ1-2 TRBV7-6 ASSSGTDYGYT
13 TRBJ1-4 TRBV27 ASRSGMATNEKLF
16 TRBJ2-7 TRBV4-3 ASSQEPGSGGASYEQY
12 TRBJ2-1 TRBV19 ASSIPGGYNEQF
12 TRBJ1-1 TRBV5-5 ASSLLTREHEAF
13 TRBJ1-4 TRBV27 ASRETGGSWEKLF
13 TRBJ2-7 TRBV6-5 ASSLGQGIAYEQY
13 TRBJ2-7 TRBV5-8 ASSSPDLVWLEQY
16 TRBJ2-7 TRBV4-3 ASSQEPGLAGASYEQY
14 TRBJ2-7 TRBV13 ASSLGGGGAPYEQY
11 TRBJ2-6 TRBV9 ASSGSGANVLT
12 TRBJ1-1 TRBV15 ATSRLNPNTEAF
12 TRBJ1-4 TRBV4-2 ASTNPGTGEKLF
11 TRBJ1-1 TRBV4-2 ASSQEVATEAF
12 TRBJ1-5 TRBV9 ASSMTGDNQPQH
13 TRBJ2-7 TRBV10-2 ASSEWGRASYEQY
15 TRBJ2-5 TRBV11-2 ASSAVTSGGYQETQY
12 TRBJ1-1 TRBV15 ATSSLVPNTEAF
17 TRBJ1-5 TRBV7-6 ASSPPGGDSRWKNQPQH
11 TRBJ1-1 TRBV4-1 ASSTIQNTEAF
15 TRBJ2-7 TRBV7-2 ASSQEMASGGGGEQY
14 TRBJ2-7 TRBV4-2 ASSQEGTGAPYEQY
13 TRBJ2-1 TRBV6-5 ASSQTGGGYNEQF
10 TRBJ1-2 TRBV6-5 ASTYGYFGYT
13 TRBJ2-1 TRBV6-4 ASSVLPGQYNEQF